These T cell receptor beta chains were read from a single sample in a study of T-cell memory formation after mild COVID-19. TCRdb re-derived calls from the 5' RACE reads in MiXCR, one entry per CDR3 protein. Seen here are around 250,000 distinct CDR3 sequences, around a tenth observed once, and the top ten hold roughly a fifth. Source material: PBMCs or a T cell subset sorted from them (not recorded which). Source of these receptors: a man aged 18 to 29 who had mild COVID-19 (a few samples of this study predate the infection). Cell type and time point are not known. CDR3s include the opening cysteine and the closing phenylalanine or tryptophan.

V: TRBV6-4; CDR3: CARDRQAQETQYF
V: TRBV12-3/TRBV12-4; CDR3: CASSLPGTYQETQYF
V: TRBV6-2/TRBV6-3; CDR3: CASSFWEGTSHHNEQFF
V: TRBV5-1; CDR3: CASSLDTGGPHNEQFF
V: TRBV11-2; CDR3: CASSLRLVSEVPNEQFF
V: TRBV12-3/TRBV12-4; CDR3: CASSSRVNTGELFF
V: TRBV7-9; CDR3: CASSLDRREGYTF
V: TRBV19; CDR3: CASTDRGEEKLFF
V: TRBV5-1; CDR3: CASSLERGDTQYF
V: TRBV29-1; CDR3: CSVDNGGTEAFF
V: TRBV4-3; CDR3: CASSQVSGTGANVLTF
V: TRBV7-6; CDR3: CASSQYGQPQHF
V: TRBV25-1; CDR3: CASLGPTGGNSYGYTF
V: TRBV29-1; CDR3: CSVLTGGEEKLFF
V: TRBV7-3; CDR3: CGSGGSYEQYF
V: TRBV6-5; CDR3: CASSSDAGNQPQHF
V: TRBV7-9; CDR3: CASSLADGYGYF
V: TRBV4-3; CDR3: CASSQDRGEAFF
V: TRBV6-5; CDR3: CASSYGDNYGYTF
V: TRBV7-6; CDR3: CASSRGKETQYF
V: TRBV12-3/TRBV12-4; CDR3: CASSMTGAKETQYF
V: TRBV9; CDR3: CASSPEWWSADTQYF
V: TRBV29-1; CDR3: CSVGPGGETQYF
V: TRBV2; CDR3: CASSVFSRGRTGKTQYF
V: TRBV12-3/TRBV12-4; CDR3: CASSSASTLTGELFF
V: TRBV7-3; CDR3: CASSLGTMPGNEQFF
V: TRBV5-6; CDR3: CASSLGGRGTNYGYTF
V: TRBV4-1; CDR3: CASSQDLAGGVLQETQYF
V: TRBV29-1; CDR3: CSVGLGTKFYEQYF
V: TRBV7-2; CDR3: CASSPPLGLGTEAFF
V: TRBV7-8; CDR3: CASTQGEAEGYGYTF
V: TRBV5-1; CDR3: CASSPSAGAGETQYF
V: TRBV6-5; CDR3: CASSGSGTQFSQYF
V: TRBV4-3; CDR3: CASSQDLPGQGTDTQYF
V: TRBV29-1; CDR3: CSAGNTRSENIQYF
V: TRBV7-6; CDR3: CATDPAQETQYF
V: TRBV29-1; CDR3: CSASVQGGEDTGELFF
V: TRBV6-6; CDR3: CASGRGVAYGYTF
V: TRBV28; CDR3: CASSLPSVSRGEQFF
V: TRBV9; CDR3: CASSVEANNHNSPLHF
V: TRBV7-3; CDR3: CASSLSVGRGTGELFF
V: TRBV12-3/TRBV12-4; CDR3: CASSLRRGSDTQYF
V: TRBV10-3; CDR3: CAIRHDSYEQYF
V: TRBV5-6; CDR3: CASSSDESYEQYF
V: TRBV5-1; CDR3: CASSWTSRQGLSTDTQYF
V: TRBV15; CDR3: CATSRETGAETQYF
V: TRBV9; CDR3: CASSASAGPHEQFF
V: TRBV7-2; CDR3: CASSSRQSSYNSPLHF
V: TRBV7-3; CDR3: CASSTNRDPNTEAFF
V: TRBV15; CDR3: CATSRPTVTLAFF
V: TRBV4-3; CDR3: CASSTRRGGEQFF
V: TRBV7-3; CDR3: CASSPGTAELNEQFF
V: TRBV4-1; CDR3: CASRTGGLRTGELFF
V: TRBV7-9; CDR3: CASSLQSGREKLFF
V: TRBV2; CDR3: CASSEAPGTGAYEQYF
V: TRBV20-1; CDR3: CSAEPAPGGDTQYF
V: TRBV7-9; CDR3: CASSQGQPGEKLFF